Presented here are 10 T cell receptor beta chains from one specimen sequenced in a study of response to subunit inactivated influenza vaccine. In TCRdb, the RT-PCR reads were re-called with MiXCR into one record per CDR3 protein. The data show roughly 500,000 distinct CDR3 sequences, more than 15% seen once. Sequenced material: CD4+ T cells sorted from PBMCs, taken less than 30 months after vaccination. The receptors were gathered from a man between 45 and 75 years old who received an inactivated influenza vaccine.

This chain links TRBV20-1 with TRBJ2-1; 9 bases align to TRBD1. The V gene's germline CDR1 is DFQATT and CDR2 SNEGSKA (reference sequence). V was pared by 3 bases and J by 10 bases, with 10 bases of the junction left unmatched. This CDR3 is 14 amino acids long. This CDR3 is CSARAAQGAGEQFF. In nucleotides, the CDR3 is TGCAGTGCTAGGGCGGCACAGGGGGCAGGCGAGCAGTTCTTC.

This chain connects TRBV27 to TRBJ2-2; 10 nucleotides align to TRBD2. Germline V gene sequence: CDR1 MNHEY, CDR2 SMNVEV (reference sequence). V lost 3 bases, J lost 7 bases, and 14 bases stayed unmatched. The length of the CDR3 is 18 residues. CDR3 loop: CASSFLKFSSGSLGELFF. For the CDR3, the DNA is TGTGCCAGCAGTTTTTTAAAGTTTTCTAGCGGGAGTCTCGGGGAGCTGTTTTTT.

The rearrangement uses TRBV12-3 or TRBV12-4 and TRBJ2-7, with a possible D match to TRBD2 (6 bases). V was shortened by 3 bases and J by 3 bases, with 15 bases between the two germline ends. The length of the CDR3 is 15 residues. CDR3: CASSLGLPNHYEQYF. CDR3 in DNA: TGTGCCAGCAGTTTGGGACTTCCTAACCACTACGAGCAGTACTTC.

About this clonotype itself: Sequence at one end of the junction differs from germline and may be a read error. The chain couples TRBV28 to TRBJ2-2; D is uncertain. Germline CDR1 MDHEN, CDR2 SYDVKM. The CDR3 is made up of 17 amino acids. The CDR3 DNA reads TGTGCCTGCAGTTTAGGAGTCGGACGGATGAACACCGGGGAGCTGTTTTTT. It is translated as CACSLGVGRMNTGELFF.

This chain connects TRBV3-1 to TRBJ2-5; D possibly corresponds to TRBD1 (6 bases). V was trimmed by 3 bases and J by 1 base, leaving 12 bases between them. This CDR3 is built from 15 residues. CDR1 is LGHDT, CDR2 YNNKEL, per germline (reference sequence). The CDR3 here is CASSQGTGPQETQYF. The CDR3 DNA reads as TGTGCCAGCAGCCAGGGCACAGGGCCCCAAGAGACCCAGTACTTC.

This rearrangement joins TRBV11-2 to TRBJ2-7; D could derive from TRBD1 or TRBD2 (6 bases each). The V gene's germline CDR1 is SGHAT and CDR2 FQNNGV. The CDR3 is 15 amino acids. V lost 0 bases, J lost 3 bases, and 12 bases lay in between. The CDR3 DNA sequence: TGTGCCAGCAGCTTAGATGTAGGGGGGTACTACGAGCAGTACTTC. This codes for CASSLDVGGYYEQYF. Together with reference TRBV11-2 and TRBJ2-7, the CDR3 gives the full variable domain: EAGVAQSPRYKIIEKRQSVAFWCNPISGHATLYWYQQILGQGPKLLIQFQNNGVVDDSQLPKDRFSAERLKGVDSTLKIQPAKLEDSAVYLCASSLDVGGYYEQYFGPGTRLTVT.

The V and J genes are TRBV3-1 and TRBJ1-1; 9 bases map to TRBD1. The junction had 10 bases not matched to a gene; V was cut back by 2 bases and J by 0 bases. The CDR3 contains 18 residues. Germline V lookup: CDR1 LGHDT, CDR2 YNNKEL (reference sequence). In DNA form, the CDR3 reads TGTGCCAGCAGCCAATTGACCGGGACAGGGTTGATGAACACTGAAGCTTTCTTT. This sequence encodes CASSQLTGTGLMNTEAFF.

This clonotype appeared many times. This rearrangement joins TRBV28 to TRBJ1-5; 7 bases align to TRBD1. V dropped 7 bases and J dropped 0; count of bases not matched to a gene: 9. There are 16 residues in the CDR3. Per the germline V gene, CDR1 is MDHEN and CDR2 is SYDVKM. The CDR3 DNA is TGTGCCAGCACTCCGACAGGGACTTATAGCAATCAGCCCCAGCATTTT. Its protein is CASTPTGTYSNQPQHF.

The chain has TRBV4-3 and TRBJ2-7; 11 bases are shared with TRBD2. This CDR3 has 15 amino acids. Germline trimming cut 0 bases from V and 9 bases from J; bases unmatched to any gene: 7. In germline, CDR1 is LGHNA, CDR2 YSLEER. The CDR3 region has the DNA TGCGCCAGCAGCCAAGATAAACTAGCGGGGGTCGCGCAGTACTTC. As protein: CASSQDKLAGVAQYF.

This clonotype was detected only a few times. In DNA, the CDR3 is TGCGCCAGCAGCTCTACAGGGCTCAGCTCCTACGAGCAGTACTTC. Translated: CASSSTGLSSYEQYF. V is TRBV5-1 and J is TRBJ2-7, with TRBD1 as a possible D gene (6 bases). The CDR3 covers 15 residues. Germline-derived CDR1 and CDR2 are SGHRS and YFSETQ. The V end was cut by 3 bases, the J end by 0 bases, with 13 bases between.